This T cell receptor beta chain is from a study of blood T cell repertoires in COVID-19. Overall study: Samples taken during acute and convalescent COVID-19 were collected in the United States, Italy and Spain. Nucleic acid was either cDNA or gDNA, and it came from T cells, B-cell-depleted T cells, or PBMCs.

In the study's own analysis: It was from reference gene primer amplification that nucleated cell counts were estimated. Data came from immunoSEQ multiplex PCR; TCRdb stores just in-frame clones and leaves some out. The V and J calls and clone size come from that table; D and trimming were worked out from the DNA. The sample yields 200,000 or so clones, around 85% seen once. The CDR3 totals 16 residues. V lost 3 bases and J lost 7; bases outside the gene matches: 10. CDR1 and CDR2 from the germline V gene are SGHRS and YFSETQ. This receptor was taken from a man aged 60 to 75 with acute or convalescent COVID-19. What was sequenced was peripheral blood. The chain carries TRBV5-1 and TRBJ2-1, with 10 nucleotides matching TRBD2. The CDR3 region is CASSSRGTSVGNEQFF. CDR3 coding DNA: TGCGCCAGCAGCTCACGTGGGACTAGCGTAGGTAATGAGCAGTTCTTC.